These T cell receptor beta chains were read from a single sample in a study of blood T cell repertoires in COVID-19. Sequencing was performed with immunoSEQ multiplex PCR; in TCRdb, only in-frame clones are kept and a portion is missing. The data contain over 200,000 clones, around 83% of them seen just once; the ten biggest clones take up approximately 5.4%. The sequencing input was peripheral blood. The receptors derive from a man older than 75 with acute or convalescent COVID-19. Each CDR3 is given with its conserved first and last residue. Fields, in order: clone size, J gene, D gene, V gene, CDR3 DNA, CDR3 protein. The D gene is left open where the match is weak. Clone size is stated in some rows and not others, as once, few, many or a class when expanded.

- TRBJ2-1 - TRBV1 TGCACCAGCAGTGCAAATGTCCTAGCGGGAGACACCTACAATGAGCAGTTCTTC CTSSANVLAGDTYNEQFF
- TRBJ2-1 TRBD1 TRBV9 TGTGCCATATTAGGGACAGGGCTGTTCTTC CAILGTGLFF
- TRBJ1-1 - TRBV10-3 TGTGCCATCAGTGAAAGGGGAGGGGGGGTCACTGAAGCTTTCTTT CAISERGGGVTEAFF
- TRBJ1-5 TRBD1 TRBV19 TGTGCCAGTACATCGAACAGGGGTGGTAATCAGCCCCAGCATTTT CASTSNRGGNQPQHF
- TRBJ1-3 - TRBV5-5 TGTGCCAGCAGCTTGGGTGGGGCTCCCGGAAACACCATATATTTT CASSLGGAPGNTIYF
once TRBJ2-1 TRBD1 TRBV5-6 TGTGCCAGCAGCCCCGGACAGGGTTCCTACAATGAGCAGTTCTTC CASSPGQGSYNEQFF
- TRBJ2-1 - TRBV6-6 TGTGCCAGCAGCCTCAAACGAACAGGGTCCAGTGAGCAGTTCTTC CASSLKRTGSSEQFF
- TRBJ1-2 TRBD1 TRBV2 TGTGCCAGCAGGGGTGGGGACAGTCCTAACTATGGCTACACCTTC CASRGGDSPNYGYTF
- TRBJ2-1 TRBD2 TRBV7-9 TGTGCCAGCAGCTTCCCTAGCGGCGATGAGCAGTTCTTC CASSFPSGDEQFF
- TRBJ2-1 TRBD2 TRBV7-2 TGTGCCAGCAGCTTAGTTCGGGGGGGATACAATGAGCAGTTCTTC CASSLVRGGYNEQFF
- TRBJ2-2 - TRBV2 TGTGCCAGCAGTGTAGTCGGGGAGCTGTTTTTT CASSVVGELFF
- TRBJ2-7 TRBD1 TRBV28 TGTGCCAGCAGCCCGGGACAGGGTTACGAGCAGTACTTC CASSPGQGYEQYF
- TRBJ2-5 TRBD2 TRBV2 TGTGCCAGCAGTGAGTCTGGGGAGGGGACCCAGTACTTC CASSESGEGTQYF
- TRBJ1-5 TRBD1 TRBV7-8 TGTGCCAGCAGCGAGCAGGGGGCGAATCAGCCCCAGCATTTT CASSEQGANQPQHF
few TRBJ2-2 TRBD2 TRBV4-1 TGCGCCAGCAGCAAGCCCTTAGCGGGAGCGAACACCGGGGAGCTGTTTTTT CASSKPLAGANTGELFF
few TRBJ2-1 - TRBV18 TGTGCCAGCTCACCGGGGCAAGTCTCCTACAATGAGCAGTTCTTC CASSPGQVSYNEQFF
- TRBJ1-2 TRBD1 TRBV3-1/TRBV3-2 TGTGCCAGCAGCCAAAGGACAGGGGTGGACTATGGCTACACCTTC CASSQRTGVDYGYTF
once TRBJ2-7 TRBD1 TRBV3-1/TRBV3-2 TGTGCCAGCAGCCGCATACAGGGGGCGGGGGAGCAGTACTTC CASSRIQGAGEQYF
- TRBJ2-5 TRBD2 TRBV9 TGTGCCAGCAGCGCTAGACTAGCGGGGGGCCAAGAGACCCAGTACTTC CASSARLAGGQETQYF
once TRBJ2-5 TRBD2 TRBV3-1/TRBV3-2 TGTGCCAGCATCTCTCTTGGGGGGGAAGAGACCCAGTACTTC CASISLGGEETQYF
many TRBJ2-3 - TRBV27 TGTGCCAGCAGTTCCTATAGCGACCCTAGCACAGATACGCAGTATTTT CASSSYSDPSTDTQYF
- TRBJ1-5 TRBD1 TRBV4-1 TGCGCCAGCAGCTGCCTTCCCCTGGGACAGGGAGAAAGCAATCAGCCCCAGCATTTT CASSCLPLGQGESNQPQHF
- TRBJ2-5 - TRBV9 TGTGCCAGCAGCAGAGAGACAGTAGTTGGGACCCAGTACTTC CASSRETVVGTQYF
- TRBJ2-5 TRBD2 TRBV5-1 TGCGCCAGCAGCTTACGACTAGCGGAAGAGACCCAGTACTTC CASSLRLAEETQYF
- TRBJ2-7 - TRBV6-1 TGTGCCAGCAGTGAAGCGACAGGTTCACCCAAGGGGCAGTACTTC CASSEATGSPKGQYF
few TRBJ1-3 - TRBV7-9 TGTGCCAGCAGCTTAGAACAGAACGGAAACACCATATATTTT CASSLEQNGNTIYF
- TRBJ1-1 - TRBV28 TGTGCCAGCAGGGGACACGCTAACACTGAAGCTTTCTTT CASRGHANTEAFF
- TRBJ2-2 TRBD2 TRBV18 TGTGCCAGCTCACCAAGCGGACTAGCAAGGACCGGGGAGCTGTTTTTT CASSPSGLARTGELFF
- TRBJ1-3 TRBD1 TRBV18 TGTGCCAGCTCACCACGGACAGGGCATACGGTCGACTCTGGAAACACCATATATTTT CASSPRTGHTVDSGNTIYF
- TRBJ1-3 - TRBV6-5 TGTGCCAGCACCAACCGGGTACCTGGAAACACCATATATTTT CASTNRVPGNTIYF
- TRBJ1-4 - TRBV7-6 TGTGCCAGCAGCTTAGTGGTTACGGGTCAGATCCCAACTGCTAATGAAAAACTGTTTTTT CASSLVVTGQIPTANEKLFF
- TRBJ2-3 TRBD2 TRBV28 TGTGCCAGCAGTGGTCTAGCGGGAGCACATACGCAGTATTTT CASSGLAGAHTQYF
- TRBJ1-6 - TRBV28 TGTGCCAGCAGTTTCCCGAGCAGGGTGATTTCACCCCTCCACTTT CASSFPSRVISPLHF
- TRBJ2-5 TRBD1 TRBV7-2 TGTGCCAGCAGCTTCCAACGGGACAGGGGGTACCGGGAGACCCAGTACTTC CASSFQRDRGYRETQYF
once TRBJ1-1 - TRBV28 TGTGCCAGCAGTTTGGGTCTTCGGGGGGACACTGAAGCTTTCTTT CASSLGLRGDTEAFF
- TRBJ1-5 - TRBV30 TGTGCCTGGAGTGTTCAGGGGCTGCCGTATCAGCCCCAGCATTTT CAWSVQGLPYQPQHF
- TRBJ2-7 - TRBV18 TGTGCCAGCTCCCCAACGAGCGTGAGCTCCTACGAGCAGTACTTC CASSPTSVSSYEQYF
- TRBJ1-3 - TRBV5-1 TGCGCCAGCAGCCCTCAACAGGGAATCCCTGGAAACACCATATATTTT CASSPQQGIPGNTIYF
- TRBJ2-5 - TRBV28 TGTGCCAGCAGTTGGACACCATTGGAGACCCAGTACTTC CASSWTPLETQYF
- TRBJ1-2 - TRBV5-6 TGTGCCAGCAGCTTTAGGGTCACAGGGACGGGAAGGATTGATGGCTACACCTTC CASSFRVTGTGRIDGYTF
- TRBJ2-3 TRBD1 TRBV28 TGTGCCAGCAGTTTAGGGATTCGGGACAGGGGCCCAGATACGCAGTATTTT CASSLGIRDRGPDTQYF
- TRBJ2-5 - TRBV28 TGTGCCAGCAGTCTCCAAAGGGGGCGGGGTCGAGAGACCCAGTACTTC CASSLQRGRGRETQYF
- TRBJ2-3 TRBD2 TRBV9 TGTGCCAGCAGCATCGAACCTAGCGGTAGCACAGATACGCAGTATTTT CASSIEPSGSTDTQYF